Sequencing of this T cell receptor beta chain was carried out in a study of T cell changes during pregnancy in multiple sclerosis (dated by TCRdb to between 2019 and 2020). Notes on the research overall: Changes in the T cell repertoire over the course of pregnancy were examined in this study in women with multiple sclerosis.

With regard to this clone: It has no known antigen specificity. Base qualities are not provided; no much larger clone lies one nucleotide away.

Libraries were prepared through the immunoSEQ multiplex PCR assay. TCRdb provides this immuneACCESS table in a form limited to in-frame rearrangements. Some clones are lacking; in checked studies, under half of them reflect an unresolved V gene, and why the rest are absent is not known. Within this sample are approximately 31,000 clones, with 70% to 90% of them counted one time only. The ten largest clones represent about 5.8% of the sample. Including cysteine and phenylalanine, the CDR3 has 15 amino acids. Solely the CDR3 DNA is kept, with 45 bases framed from the first base. V and J lose 2 bases and 7 bases, and a span of 18 bases separates them.

Sample: CD8+ T cells from peripheral blood mononuclear cells, taken in the second trimester of pregnancy. The rearranged chain carries TRBV5-3 and TRBJ1-1, with the D segment identity uncertain. TRBV5-3 is flagged as an ORF with uncertain function. This receptor was obtained from a female donor with multiple sclerosis, enrolled in a pregnancy study. CDR3 reads: CARSLQGGSDHEAFF. In nucleotide form, the sequence is TGTGCCAGAAGCTTACAAGGTGGGAGTGACCATGAAGCTTTCTTT.